These T cell receptor beta chains were read from a single sample in a study of blood T cell repertoires in COVID-19. Here immunoSEQ multiplex PCR was the method, and the copy in TCRdb shows in-frame clones only, minus some. The sample lists almost 250,000 clones, around 89% occurring once. The sequencing input was PBMCs or T cells enriched from blood (not recorded which). These receptors originate from a woman in her thirties who had recovered from COVID-19. The CDR3 runs from the conserved cysteine through the conserved F or W. The order of the fields is clone size, J gene, V gene, D gene, CDR3 DNA, CDR3 protein. The D gene is left open where the match is weak. Part of the rows lack a size; the others show once, few, many or a class for expanded clones.

clone size: .
J gene: TRBJ2-1
V gene: TRBV9
D gene: TRBD1
CDR3 DNA: TGTGCCAGCAGCATACGGACAGGGCACAATGAGCAGTTCTTC
CDR3 protein: CASSIRTGHNEQFF

clone size: .
J gene: TRBJ1-1
V gene: TRBV6-6
D gene: .
CDR3 DNA: TGTGCCAGCAGACAGGGCACTGAAGCTTTCTTT
CDR3 protein: CASRQGTEAFF

clone size: .
J gene: TRBJ2-1
V gene: TRBV7-2
D gene: TRBD2
CDR3 DNA: TGTGCCAGCAGCCAAGTGGGAGGGAGGCGTGAGCAGTTCTTC
CDR3 protein: CASSQVGGRREQFF

clone size: .
J gene: TRBJ2-7
V gene: TRBV5-6
D gene: TRBD1
CDR3 DNA: TGTGCCAGCAGCCTGACGGGACAGGGTACCTACGAGCAGTACTTC
CDR3 protein: CASSLTGQGTYEQYF

clone size: .
J gene: TRBJ2-1
V gene: TRBV29-1
D gene: TRBD2
CDR3 DNA: TGCAGCGTTTCAATAGCGGGAGGGACCTACAATGAGCAGTTCTTC
CDR3 protein: CSVSIAGGTYNEQFF

clone size: .
J gene: TRBJ1-5
V gene: TRBV19
D gene: .
CDR3 DNA: TGTGCCAGTAGTATGCTACAGGGTCGACAGCCCCAGCATTTT
CDR3 protein: CASSMLQGRQPQHF

clone size: .
J gene: TRBJ1-1
V gene: TRBV6-5
D gene: .
CDR3 DNA: TGTGCCAGCAGCGACCTCCAGGATACTGAAGCTTTCTTT
CDR3 protein: CASSDLQDTEAFF

clone size: .
J gene: TRBJ2-3
V gene: TRBV7-8
D gene: .
CDR3 DNA: TGTGCCAGCAGCTTAGGAGGCACAGATACGCAGTATTTT
CDR3 protein: CASSLGGTDTQYF

clone size: .
J gene: TRBJ1-1
V gene: TRBV19
D gene: .
CDR3 DNA: TGTGCCAGTAGTAGTCAGGGGTTCCTGAACACTGAAGCTTTCTTT
CDR3 protein: CASSSQGFLNTEAFF

clone size: .
J gene: TRBJ1-4
V gene: TRBV4-2
D gene: .
CDR3 DNA: TGTGCCAGCAGCCAGGACAGTCACGAAAAACTGTTTTTT
CDR3 protein: CASSQDSHEKLFF

clone size: few
J gene: TRBJ2-2
V gene: TRBV7-3
D gene: TRBD1
CDR3 DNA: TGTGCCAGCAGCTTAGCAGGGGGCCGCACCGGGGAGCTGTTTTTT
CDR3 protein: CASSLAGGRTGELFF

clone size: .
J gene: TRBJ1-5
V gene: TRBV18
D gene: .
CDR3 DNA: TGTGCCAGCTCACCATCACGCGGGGATGATGGCAATCAGCCCCAGCATTTT
CDR3 protein: CASSPSRGDDGNQPQHF

clone size: .
J gene: TRBJ2-2
V gene: TRBV7-6
D gene: .
CDR3 DNA: TGTGCCAGCAGCTTATGGGGCAGGGGTGGCGGGGAGCTGTTTTTT
CDR3 protein: CASSLWGRGGGELFF

clone size: .
J gene: TRBJ1-1
V gene: TRBV28
D gene: .
CDR3 DNA: TGTGCCAGCAGGCGACTATGGGAGGTCTTGGGGGACACTGAAGCTTTCTTT
CDR3 protein: CASRRLWEVLGDTEAFF

clone size: .
J gene: TRBJ2-1
V gene: TRBV28
D gene: TRBD2
CDR3 DNA: TGTGCCAGCAGTTCGGCTAGCGGGTCAGGAGCCCGTTACTACAATGAGCAGTTCTTC
CDR3 protein: CASSSASGSGARYYNEQFF

clone size: .
J gene: TRBJ1-6
V gene: TRBV5-6
D gene: .
CDR3 DNA: TGTGCCAGCAGCTTGGGTGAGGATCATTCACCCCTCCACTTT
CDR3 protein: CASSLGEDHSPLHF

clone size: once
J gene: TRBJ1-1
V gene: TRBV2
D gene: TRBD1
CDR3 DNA: TGTGCCAGCAGGGTGGCCCGGACAGGCACTGAAGCTTTCTTT
CDR3 protein: CASRVARTGTEAFF

clone size: once
J gene: TRBJ1-4
V gene: TRBV7-6
D gene: TRBD1
CDR3 DNA: TGTGCCAGCAGCATTAATCTAAGTGACAGGGACGCTAATGAAAAACTGTTTTTT
CDR3 protein: CASSINLSDRDANEKLFF

clone size: .
J gene: TRBJ2-7
V gene: TRBV28
D gene: .
CDR3 DNA: TGTGCCAGCAGAACCCCCCGGGGGGCCCCGAGGGACCGCTACGAGCAGTACTTC
CDR3 protein: CASRTPRGAPRDRYEQYF

clone size: .
J gene: TRBJ2-7
V gene: TRBV27
D gene: TRBD1
CDR3 DNA: TGTGCCAGCAGTGCAACCGGGACAGGGGACTACTACGAGCAGTACTTC
CDR3 protein: CASSATGTGDYYEQYF

clone size: .
J gene: TRBJ2-1
V gene: TRBV4-2
D gene: .
CDR3 DNA: TGTGCCAGCAGCCAAGGGAGGGAAACCTACAATGAGCAGTTCTTC
CDR3 protein: CASSQGRETYNEQFF

clone size: .
J gene: TRBJ1-1
V gene: TRBV4-2
D gene: .
CDR3 DNA: TGTGCCAGCAGCCAAGAGAACGCTATAGAAGCTTTCTTT
CDR3 protein: CASSQENAIEAFF

clone size: few
J gene: TRBJ2-7
V gene: TRBV7-9
D gene: .
CDR3 DNA: TGTGCCAGCAGCTTATCCCTCCCGGGAGTGAGCGAGCAGTACTTC
CDR3 protein: CASSLSLPGVSEQYF

clone size: .
J gene: TRBJ1-2
V gene: TRBV12-3/TRBV12-4
D gene: .
CDR3 DNA: TGTGCCAGCAGTTTAAGAGGGAACCATGGCTACACCTTC
CDR3 protein: CASSLRGNHGYTF

clone size: .
J gene: TRBJ2-5
V gene: TRBV13
D gene: TRBD1
CDR3 DNA: TGTGCCAGCAGCTTACGATGGGCTGGGGACAGGATGAGAGAGACCCAAGGGGCCCAGTACTTC
CDR3 protein: CASSLRWAGDRMRETQGAQYF

clone size: .
J gene: TRBJ2-6
V gene: TRBV3-1/TRBV3-2
D gene: .
CDR3 DNA: TGTGCCAGCAGCCAACGGGGAGTATTGTACTCTGGGGCCAACGTCCTGACTTTC
CDR3 protein: CASSQRGVLYSGANVLTF

clone size: .
J gene: TRBJ1-1
V gene: TRBV30
D gene: .
CDR3 DNA: TGTGCCTGGAGTGCCCGGAGCACTGAAGCTTTCTTT
CDR3 protein: CAWSARSTEAFF

clone size: .
J gene: TRBJ1-1
V gene: TRBV27
D gene: TRBD1
CDR3 DNA: TGTGCCAGCAGTACGAGGACAGGGGGAGGTCTGAACACTGAAGCTTTCTTT
CDR3 protein: CASSTRTGGGLNTEAFF

clone size: .
J gene: TRBJ1-6
V gene: TRBV7-3
D gene: TRBD1
CDR3 DNA: TGTGCCAGCAGCTCCGGGACAGCTAATTCACCCCTCCACTTT
CDR3 protein: CASSSGTANSPLHF

clone size: .
J gene: TRBJ2-7
V gene: TRBV5-5
D gene: .
CDR3 DNA: TGTGCCAGCAGCTTGGATCGCAGGCCGGAGCAGTACTTC
CDR3 protein: CASSLDRRPEQYF

clone size: .
J gene: TRBJ2-2
V gene: TRBV2
D gene: .
CDR3 DNA: TGTGCCAGCAGTGAATGGGAGCGTTCGAACACCGGGGAGCTGTTTTTT
CDR3 protein: CASSEWERSNTGELFF

clone size: few
J gene: TRBJ2-2
V gene: TRBV19
D gene: .
CDR3 DNA: TGTGCCAGTAGTACCCAAGTCGTACGGGGCACCGGGGAGCTGTTTTTT
CDR3 protein: CASSTQVVRGTGELFF

clone size: .
J gene: TRBJ2-4
V gene: TRBV29-1
D gene: TRBD2
CDR3 DNA: TGCAGCGTTGAAGGGGAGGGTCGGTACATTCAGTACTTC
CDR3 protein: CSVEGEGRYIQYF

clone size: .
J gene: TRBJ1-5
V gene: TRBV20-1
D gene: .
CDR3 DNA: TGCAGTGCTCGTGGACAGCGAAGTTATCAGCCCCAGCATTTT
CDR3 protein: CSARGQRSYQPQHF

clone size: once
J gene: TRBJ2-1
V gene: TRBV6-2/TRBV6-3
D gene: TRBD1
CDR3 DNA: TGTGCCAGCAGTTACTCGATGGCCGGGACAGTCGGAAGGGATGAGCAGTTCTTC
CDR3 protein: CASSYSMAGTVGRDEQFF

clone size: .
J gene: TRBJ2-1
V gene: TRBV18
D gene: TRBD1
CDR3 DNA: TGTGCCAGCTCACTCCGGGACAGGGGGCTAGATAATGAGCAGTTCTTC
CDR3 protein: CASSLRDRGLDNEQFF

clone size: .
J gene: TRBJ2-5
V gene: TRBV9
D gene: TRBD2
CDR3 DNA: TGTGCCAGCAGCGTAGCGGGAGGAACCAAGGAGACCCAGTACTTC
CDR3 protein: CASSVAGGTKETQYF

clone size: .
J gene: TRBJ2-1
V gene: TRBV11-3
D gene: .
CDR3 DNA: TGTGCCAGCAGCAACCGGGATTCTTCCTACAATGAGCAGTTCTTC
CDR3 protein: CASSNRDSSYNEQFF

clone size: .
J gene: TRBJ2-1
V gene: TRBV9
D gene: .
CDR3 DNA: TGTGCCAGCAGCGTTTTTATCGGCTGGGAGGAGCAGTTCTTC
CDR3 protein: CASSVFIGWEEQFF

clone size: once
J gene: TRBJ1-5
V gene: TRBV6-5
D gene: .
CDR3 DNA: TGTGCCAGCAAGACGGGAATAGGCAATCAGCCCCAGCATTTT
CDR3 protein: CASKTGIGNQPQHF

clone size: .
J gene: TRBJ2-5
V gene: TRBV7-9
D gene: .
CDR3 DNA: TGTGCCAGCAGCTTAGCAGGGGATTGGACCCAGTACTTC
CDR3 protein: CASSLAGDWTQYF

clone size: .
J gene: TRBJ2-5
V gene: TRBV15
D gene: TRBD1
CDR3 DNA: TGTGCCACCAGCACACAGGGGAGCGAGACCCAGTACTTC
CDR3 protein: CATSTQGSETQYF

clone size: .
J gene: TRBJ1-2
V gene: TRBV27
D gene: TRBD1
CDR3 DNA: TGTGCCAGCAGTTCAACAGGGGGCCGAGGCTACACCTTC
CDR3 protein: CASSSTGGRGYTF

clone size: .
J gene: TRBJ1-1
V gene: TRBV3-1/TRBV3-2
D gene: .
CDR3 DNA: TGTGCCAGCAGCCAACAGACGGGGACTGAAGCTTTCTTT
CDR3 protein: CASSQQTGTEAFF

clone size: .
J gene: TRBJ1-2
V gene: TRBV5-1
D gene: TRBD1
CDR3 DNA: TGCGCCAGCAGACTAGACAGGGGAGCCTCTGGCTACACCTTC
CDR3 protein: CASRLDRGASGYTF

clone size: .
J gene: TRBJ2-1
V gene: TRBV5-1
D gene: .
CDR3 DNA: TGCGCCAGCAGCTTCGCGAGAGGGCTCATCAATGAGCAGTTCTTC
CDR3 protein: CASSFARGLINEQFF

clone size: .
J gene: TRBJ2-5
V gene: TRBV7-9
D gene: TRBD1
CDR3 DNA: TGTGCCAGCAGCCCGGGGACAGGGGGAGAAGAGACCCAGTACTTC
CDR3 protein: CASSPGTGGEETQYF